The 10 T cell receptor beta chains below all came from one sample that was sequenced in a study of OX40 agonist ivuxolimab in advanced cancers. The assay was immunoSEQ multiplex PCR, and TCRdb's table has in-frame clones only and misses some. The repertoire consists of around 97,000 clones, with 86% occurring once and the leading ten covering roughly 5%. The starting material was CD4+ or CD8+ T cells sorted from blood, obtained in a trial of the OX40 agonist ivuxolimab. The receptor source for this set is an adult with an advanced solid tumor such as melanoma, head and neck, liver or kidney cancer.

V usage is TRBV30 and J usage is TRBJ1-5, with D unclear. The germline V gene has CDR1 GTSNPN and CDR2 SVGIG (reference sequence). V dropped 5 bases and J dropped 2 bases, with 10 bases sitting between them. This CDR3 is 13 amino acids long. CDR3 loop: CAWGSGRNQPQHF. CDR3 bases: TGTGCCTGGGGATCGGGCCGCAATCAGCCCCAGCATTTT.

The chain carries TRBV7-9 and TRBJ1-1; D unresolved. Germline V gene data show CDR1 as SEHNR and CDR2 as FQNEAQ (reference sequence). V lost 5 bases, J lost 4 bases, and 8 bases lay in between. The length of the CDR3 is 12 residues. The CDR3 DNA sequence: TGTGCCAGCAGCCGCTCGGGCACTGAAGCTTTCTTT. This codes for CASSRSGTEAFF.

The V call is TRBV6-5, the J call TRBJ2-7; the match to TRBD2 covers 7 bases. Germline lookup yields CDR1 MNHEY and CDR2 SVGAGI. This CDR3 is built from 14 residues. V shed 6 bases and J 3 bases; nucleotides not matched to a gene: 8. The CDR3 DNA sequence: TGTGCCAGCAGGAGGTCCCTAGCGGACTACGAGCAGTACTTC. This translates into CASRRSLADYEQYF.

The chain couples TRBV7-3 to TRBJ1-5, with D perhaps matching TRBD1 (5 bases). In germline, CDR1 is SGHTA, CDR2 FQGTGA. Deletions cut 8 bases from V and 1 base from J, with 21 bases between. The CDR3 totals 17 residues. As DNA, the CDR3 is TGTGCCAGCTGGTCAGGGTCCCCGGAAGAAAGCAATCAGCCCCAGCATTTT. Translating gives CASWSGSPEESNQPQHF.

The chain recombines TRBV6-4 with TRBJ1-6, with a weak D call TRBD1 (5 bases). CDR3 size: 16 residues. Germline-derived CDR1 and CDR2 are MRHNA and SNTAGT. Between the trimmed V and J ends, which lost 3 bases and 8 bases, there was a span of 17 bases. CDR3 coding DNA: TGTGCCAGCAGTGAAAGGCCCGGGACGCCGGATTCACCCCTCCACTTT. The encoded protein is CASSERPGTPDSPLHF.

The CDR3 DNA reads TGTGCCAGCAGCGCTAGCGGGAGCTTTGACATTCAGTACTTC. It is translated as CASSASGSFDIQYF. The chain couples TRBV11-2 to TRBJ2-4; 10 bases match TRBD2. This CDR3 is 14 amino acids long. In germline, CDR1 is SGHAT, CDR2 FQNNGV. The J segment lost 8 bases and the V segment lost 5 bases, leaving 6 bases of the junction unmatched.

This clone has a single count. This chain links TRBV5-4 with TRBJ1-4; 9 bases align to TRBD1. The CDR3 loop spans 14 amino acids. After removal of 5 bases from V and 5 bases from J, the junction contained 4 bases not matched to a gene. Germline CDR1 and CDR2: SGHNT and YYREEE (reference sequence). The CDR3 region is CASRPGQGNEKLFF. CDR3 sequence (DNA): TGTGCCAGCAGGCCAGGACAGGGGAATGAAAAACTGTTTTTT.

The chain uses TRBV4-3 and TRBJ1-2; 9 positions agree with TRBD1. The V gene's germline CDR1 is LGHNA and CDR2 YSLEER. J lost 1 base, V lost 0 bases, and 12 bases had no gene match. This CDR3 comprises 19 residues. The CDR3 nucleotides read TGCGCCAGCAGCCAAGACTCAGGACAGGGGTCCCCATATAACTATGGCTACACCTTC. This translates into CASSQDSGQGSPYNYGYTF.

V and J are TRBV4-2 and TRBJ2-1; 12 bases line up with TRBD2. The V gene end was trimmed by 4 bases and the J gene end by 7 bases; junction bases not matched to a gene: 14. Germline values: CDR1 LGHNA, CDR2 YNFKEQ. The CDR3 loop spans 18 amino acids. The CDR3 DNA reads as TGTGCCAGCAGCCTTACAAAAAGACTAGCGGGAGATGGTAATGAGCAGTTCTTC. It codes for CASSLTKRLAGDGNEQFF.

The genes are TRBV7-3 and TRBJ2-2; D might be TRBD2 (5 bases). CDR1 and CDR2 (germline): SGHTA, FQGTGA. V was shortened by 3 bases and J by 0 bases, with 11 bases between the two germline ends. The CDR3 runs to 16 residues. The CDR3 DNA reads as TGTGCCAGCAGCTTCGGGAACACCGCGAACACCGGGGAGCTGTTTTTT. Its protein is CASSFGNTANTGELFF.